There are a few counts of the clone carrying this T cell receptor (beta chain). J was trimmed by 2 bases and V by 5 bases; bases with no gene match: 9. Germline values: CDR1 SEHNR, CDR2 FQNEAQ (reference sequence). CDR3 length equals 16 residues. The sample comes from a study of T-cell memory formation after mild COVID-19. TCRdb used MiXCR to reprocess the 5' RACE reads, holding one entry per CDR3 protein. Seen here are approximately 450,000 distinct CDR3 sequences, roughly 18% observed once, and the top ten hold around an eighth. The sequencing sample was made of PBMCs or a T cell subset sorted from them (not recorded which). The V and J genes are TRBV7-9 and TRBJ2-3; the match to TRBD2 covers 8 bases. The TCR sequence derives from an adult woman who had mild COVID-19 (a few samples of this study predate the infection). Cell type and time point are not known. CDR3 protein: CASSPRSGIDTDTQYF. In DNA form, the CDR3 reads TGTGCCAGCAGCCCCCGTAGCGGGATCGACACAGATACGCAGTATTTT.